Following are 8 T cell receptor beta chains from one sample sequenced in a study of identical twins. MiXCR was run by TCRdb on the 5' RACE reads, yielding one entry per CDR3 protein. The data hold around 470,000 distinct CDR3 sequences, with 14% observed a single time. This sample was also put to use in a study of yellow fever vaccine responses in identical twins.

The sequencing sample was made of CD4+ T cells sorted from blood. These receptors all come from a woman younger than 35 in good health.

The chain has TRBV6-1 and TRBJ2-3; D gene unclear. The CDR3 extends over 14 amino acids. V gave up 7 bases and J gave up 0 bases, with 11 bases separating them. The germline gives CDR1 MNHNS, CDR2 SASEGT. The DNA for the CDR3 is TGTGCCAGCACCACGGACGGAAGCACAGATACGCAGTATTTT. Amino acid sequence: CASTTDGSTDTQYF.

V and J are TRBV20-1 and TRBJ2-7, with a tentative D call TRBD2 (6 bases). CDR1 and CDR2 from the germline V gene are DFQATT and SNEGSKA (reference sequence). The V end lost 5 bases, the J end lost 3 bases, and 17 bases lay between the germline ends. There are 14 residues in the CDR3. Here the CDR3 DNA reads TGCAGTGCTCCCGCGGGGCGGTCCAACTACGAGCAGTACTTC. Protein: CSAPAGRSNYEQYF.

This clonotype was seen a handful of times. The chain carries TRBV4-2 and TRBJ2-3; TRBD2 matches 9 bases. From germline, CDR1 is LGHNA and CDR2 YNFKEQ. J gave up 3 bases and V 0 bases, and 4 bases lay outside the gene matches. The CDR3 length is 16 residues. The CDR3 nucleotides are TGTGCCAGCAGCCAAGATTTAGCGGGAGAGACAGATACGCAGTATTTT. It codes for CASSQDLAGETDTQYF.

The V call is TRBV6-5, the J call TRBJ2-1; D is possibly TRBD1 (5 bases). Trimming pared 6 bases from V and 8 bases from J, leaving 17 bases between. Germline assignment: CDR1 MNHEY and CDR2 SVGAGI. The CDR3 covers 14 residues. The CDR3 region has the DNA TGTGCCAGCAGATATAACTTGGGGCTTTATGAGCAGTTCTTC. The encoded protein is CASRYNLGLYEQFF.

This clonotype was counted ten times or more. The chain joins TRBV18 to TRBJ2-7; unclear D gene. CDR1 is KGHSH and CDR2 is LQKENI in the germline V gene. The CDR3 is 15 residues long. Trimming cost V 5 bases and J 5 bases, with 19 bases left between them. The CDR3 coding sequence is TGTGCCAGCTCAGCCAGCGTGGGGTTTTTGGACGAGCAGTACTTC. Residues: CASSASVGFLDEQYF. Filled out from reference TRBV18 and TRBJ2-7, the complete variable domain reads NAGVMQNPRHLVRRRGQEARLRCSPMKGHSHVYWYRQLPEEGLKFMVYLQKENIIDESGMPKERFSAEFPKEGPSILRIQQVVRGDSAAYFCASSASVGFLDEQYFGPGTRLTVT.

The chain carries TRBV7-8 and TRBJ1-5; possibly TRBD1 for D (5 bases). The CDR3 consists of 15 residues. Germline lookup yields CDR1 SGHVS and CDR2 FQNEAQ. The V and J ends lost 5 bases and 6 bases respectively, with 17 bases between them. The CDR3 here is CASSPLRGRLQPQHF. CDR3 sequence (DNA): TGTGCCAGCAGCCCCCTCCGGGGCAGGCTTCAGCCCCAGCATTTT.

The V and J genes are TRBV9 and TRBJ2-7; no clear D gene. CDR3 length: 12 residues. V gave up 4 bases and J gave up 2 bases, with 7 bases separating them. Germline CDR1 SGDLS, CDR2 YYNGEE. As DNA, the CDR3 is TGTGCCAGCAGCCCAAACACCTACGAGCAGTACTTC. The encoded protein is CASSPNTYEQYF.

The chain uses TRBV7-9 and TRBJ1-5; unclear D gene. Germline assignment: CDR1 SEHNR and CDR2 FQNEAQ (reference sequence). CDR3 length: 12 residues. V lost 7 bases to trimming and J lost 5 bases, with 9 bases between them. CDR3 in DNA: TGTGCCAGCACAATTAGGGATCAGCCCCAGCATTTT. Residues: CASTIRDQPQHF.